The rows below give T cell receptor beta chains drawn from one sample of a study of cytomegalovirus exposure and HLA in healthy donors. Sequencing used immunoSEQ multiplex PCR; TCRdb keeps in-frame clones, though not all of them. This sample has some 200,000 clones, with roughly 80% found just once. The sequenced material came from PBMCs. The receptor source for this set is a girl aged 5 to 17 in good health and CMV-seronegative. The CDR3 runs from the conserved cysteine through the conserved F or W. A D gene is named only where the DNA matches it firmly. Clone size is not always given. Where it is, it says once, few, many or a class for expanded clones.

>.|TRBV5-4|TRBJ1-1|few
CASSVGGGTEAFF
TGTGCCAGCAGCGTAGGGGGGGGTACTGAAGCTTTCTTT
>.|TRBV6-6|TRBJ1-2|.
CASSIQDYGYTF
TGTGCCAGCAGTATACAGGATTATGGCTACACCTTC
>TRBD1|TRBV28|TRBJ2-3|.
CASSLGQGSTDTQYF
TGTGCCAGCAGTCTCGGACAGGGGAGCACAGATACGCAGTATTTT
>.|TRBV20-1|TRBJ1-1|once
CSASIQIEAFF
TGCAGTGCTAGTATCCAGATTGAAGCTTTCTTT
>TRBD1|TRBV5-1|TRBJ2-7|few
CASSSRTGYEQYF
TGCGCCAGCAGCTCTAGGACAGGCTACGAGCAGTACTTC
>TRBD1|TRBV6-5|TRBJ1-3|.
CATRDRHSGNTIYF
TGTGCCACCCGGGACAGGCACTCTGGAAACACCATATATTTT
>.|TRBV12-1|TRBJ1-1|many
CASSSPWDSMNTEAFF
TGTGCCAGCAGCTCGCCGTGGGACTCCATGAACACTGAAGCTTTCTTT
>.|TRBV27|TRBJ2-7|.
CASGLSYGNSGKTYEQYF
TGTGCCAGCGGATTATCATACGGGAATTCCGGGAAGACCTACGAGCAGTACTTC
>.|TRBV5-8|TRBJ2-7|.
CASSLVGDPIYEQYF
TGTGCCAGCAGCTTGGTAGGGGATCCCATCTACGAGCAGTACTTC
>TRBD2|TRBV6-1|TRBJ2-3|.
CASSEVGLARTDTQYF
TGTGCCAGCAGTGAGGTCGGACTAGCGCGCACAGATACGCAGTATTTT
>TRBD1|TRBV27|TRBJ2-7|.
CASSTLAGTGFYEQYF
TGTGCCAGCAGTACTCTAGCCGGGACAGGGTTCTACGAGCAGTACTTC